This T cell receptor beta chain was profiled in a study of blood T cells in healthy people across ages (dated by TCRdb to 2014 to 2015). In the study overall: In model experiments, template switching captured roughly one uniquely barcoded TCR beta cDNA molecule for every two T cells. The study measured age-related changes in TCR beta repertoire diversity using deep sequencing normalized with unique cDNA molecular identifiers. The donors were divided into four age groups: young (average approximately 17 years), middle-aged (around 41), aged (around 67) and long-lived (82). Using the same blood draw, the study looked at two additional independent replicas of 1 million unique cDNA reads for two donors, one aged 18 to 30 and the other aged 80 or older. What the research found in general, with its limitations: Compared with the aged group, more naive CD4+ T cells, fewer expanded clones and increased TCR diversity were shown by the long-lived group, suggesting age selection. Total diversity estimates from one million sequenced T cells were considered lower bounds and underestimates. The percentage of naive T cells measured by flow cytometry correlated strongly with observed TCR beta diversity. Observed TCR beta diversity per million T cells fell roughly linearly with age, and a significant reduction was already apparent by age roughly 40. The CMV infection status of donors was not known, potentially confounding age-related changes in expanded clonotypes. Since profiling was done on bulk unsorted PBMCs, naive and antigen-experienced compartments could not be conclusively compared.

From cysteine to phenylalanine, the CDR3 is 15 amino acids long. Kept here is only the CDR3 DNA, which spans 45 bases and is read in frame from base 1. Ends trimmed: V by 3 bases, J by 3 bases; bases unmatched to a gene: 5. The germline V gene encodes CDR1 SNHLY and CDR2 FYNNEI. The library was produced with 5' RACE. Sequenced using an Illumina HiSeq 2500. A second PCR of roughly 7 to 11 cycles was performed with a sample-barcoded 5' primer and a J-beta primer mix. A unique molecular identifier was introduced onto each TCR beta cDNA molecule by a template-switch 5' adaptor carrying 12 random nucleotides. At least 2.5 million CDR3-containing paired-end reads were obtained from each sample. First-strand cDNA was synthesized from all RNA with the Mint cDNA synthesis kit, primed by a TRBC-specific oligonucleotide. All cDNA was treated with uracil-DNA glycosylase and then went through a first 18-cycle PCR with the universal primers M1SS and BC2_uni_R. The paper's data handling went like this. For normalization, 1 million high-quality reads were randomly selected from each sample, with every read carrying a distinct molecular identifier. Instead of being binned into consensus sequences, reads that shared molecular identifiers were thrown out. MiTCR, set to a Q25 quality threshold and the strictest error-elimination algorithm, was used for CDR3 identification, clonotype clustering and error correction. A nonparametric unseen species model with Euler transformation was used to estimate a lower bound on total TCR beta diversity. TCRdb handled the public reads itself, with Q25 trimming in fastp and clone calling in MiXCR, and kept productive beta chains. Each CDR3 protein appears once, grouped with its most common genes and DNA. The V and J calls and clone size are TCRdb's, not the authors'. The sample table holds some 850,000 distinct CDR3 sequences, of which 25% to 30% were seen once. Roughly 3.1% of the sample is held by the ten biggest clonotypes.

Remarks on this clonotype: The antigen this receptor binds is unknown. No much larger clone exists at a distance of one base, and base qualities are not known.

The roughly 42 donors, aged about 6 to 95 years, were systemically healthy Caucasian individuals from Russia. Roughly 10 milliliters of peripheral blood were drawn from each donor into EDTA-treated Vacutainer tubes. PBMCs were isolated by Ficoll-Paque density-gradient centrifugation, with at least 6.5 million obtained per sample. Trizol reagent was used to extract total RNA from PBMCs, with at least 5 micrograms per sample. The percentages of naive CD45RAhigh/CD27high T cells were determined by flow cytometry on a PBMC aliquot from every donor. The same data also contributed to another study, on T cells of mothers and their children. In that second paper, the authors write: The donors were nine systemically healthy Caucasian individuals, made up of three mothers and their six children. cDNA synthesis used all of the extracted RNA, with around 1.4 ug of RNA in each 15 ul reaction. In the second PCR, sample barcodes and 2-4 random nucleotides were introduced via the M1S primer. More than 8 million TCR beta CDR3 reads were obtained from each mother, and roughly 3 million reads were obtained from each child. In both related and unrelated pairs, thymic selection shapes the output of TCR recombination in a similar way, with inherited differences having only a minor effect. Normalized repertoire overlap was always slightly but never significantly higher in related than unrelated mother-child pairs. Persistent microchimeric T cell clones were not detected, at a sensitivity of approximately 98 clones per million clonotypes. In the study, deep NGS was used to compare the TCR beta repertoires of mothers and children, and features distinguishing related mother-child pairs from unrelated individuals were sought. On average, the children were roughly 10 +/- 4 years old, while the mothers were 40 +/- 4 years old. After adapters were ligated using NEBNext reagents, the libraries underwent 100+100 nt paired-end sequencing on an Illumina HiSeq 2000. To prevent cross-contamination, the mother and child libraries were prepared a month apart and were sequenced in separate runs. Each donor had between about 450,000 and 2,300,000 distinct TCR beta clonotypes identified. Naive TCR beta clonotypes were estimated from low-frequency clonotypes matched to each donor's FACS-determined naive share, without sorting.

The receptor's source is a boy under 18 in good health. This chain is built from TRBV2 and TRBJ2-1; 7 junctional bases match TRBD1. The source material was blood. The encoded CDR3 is CASSETGFNYNEQFF. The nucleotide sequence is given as TGTGCCAGCAGTGAGACAGGGTTTAACTACAATGAGCAGTTCTTC.